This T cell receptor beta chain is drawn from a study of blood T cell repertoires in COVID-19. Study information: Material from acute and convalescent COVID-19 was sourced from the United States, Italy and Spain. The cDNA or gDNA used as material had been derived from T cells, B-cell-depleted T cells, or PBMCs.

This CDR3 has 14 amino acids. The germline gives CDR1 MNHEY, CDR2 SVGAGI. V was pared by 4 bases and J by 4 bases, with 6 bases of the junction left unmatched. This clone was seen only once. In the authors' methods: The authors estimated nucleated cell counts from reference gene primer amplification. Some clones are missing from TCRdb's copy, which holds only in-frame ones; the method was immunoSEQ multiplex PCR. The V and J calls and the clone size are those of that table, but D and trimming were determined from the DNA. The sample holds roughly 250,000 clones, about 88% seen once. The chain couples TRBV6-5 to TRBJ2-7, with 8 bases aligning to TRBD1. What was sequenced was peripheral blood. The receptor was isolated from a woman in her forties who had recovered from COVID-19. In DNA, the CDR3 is TGTGCCAGCAGTTTGACAGGGGTCGGATACGAGCAGTACTTC. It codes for CASSLTGVGYEQYF.